These 21 T cell receptor beta chains came from one sample sequenced in a study of OX40 agonist ivuxolimab in advanced cancers. TCRdb's copy holds only in-frame clones and misses some; the assay was immunoSEQ multiplex PCR. The top ten hold roughly 5.5% of the sample, which has around 100,000 clones, approximately 87% seen once. The material sequenced was CD4+ or CD8+ T cells sorted from blood, taken in a trial of the OX40 agonist ivuxolimab. Receptors originate from an adult with an advanced solid tumor such as melanoma, head and neck, liver or kidney cancer.

The V gene is TRBV4-3, the J gene TRBJ1-2; D may be TRBD1 (5 bases). CDR3 size: 15 residues. V lost 1 base and J lost 3, with 12 bases in between. The germline CDR1 and CDR2 sequences are LGHNA and YSLEER. CDR3 sequence (DNA): TGCGCCAGCAGCCAAGTTACCGGGACTGACTATGGCTACACCTTC. It specifies CASSQVTGTDYGYTF.

Regarding this clone: Compared with germline, one end of the junction differs, possibly owing to a read error. The rearrangement joins TRBV30 to TRBJ1-1; D gene unclear. The CDR3 extends over 9 amino acids. Germline V gene data show CDR1 as GTSNPN and CDR2 as SVGIG (reference sequence). CDR3 residues: CAWSPPGKF. CDR3 nucleotide sequence: TGTGCCTGGAGTCCGCCCGGCAAATTT.

V is TRBV6-1 and J is TRBJ1-3, with D unclear. Germline CDR1 and CDR2: MNHNS and SASEGT. The CDR3 runs to 13 residues. Trimming removed 5 bases at V and 7 bases at J, with 12 bases between. The CDR3 is CASSRTFWNTIYF. CDR3 DNA: TGTGCCAGCAGTCGGACCTTTTGGAACACCATATATTTT.

The rearrangement joins TRBV6-1 to TRBJ2-7; TRBD2 aligns across 10 bases. Germline-derived CDR1 and CDR2 are MNHNS and SASEGT. CDR3 length equals 18 residues. V trimming: 1 base; J trimming: 2 bases; junction bases outside the gene matches: 11. CDR3 region: CASSEGSSGGAGTYEQYF. The CDR3 coding sequence is TGTGCCAGCAGTGAAGGTTCCAGCGGGGGGGCAGGAACCTACGAGCAGTACTTC.

This chain joins TRBV7-2 and TRBJ2-5; 9 bases agree with TRBD2. The length of the CDR3 is 15 residues. Germline trimming cut 1 base from V and 4 bases from J; bases unmatched to any gene: 4. Germline V lookup: CDR1 SGHTA, CDR2 FQGNSA. The CDR3 here is CASSLGSGGSETQYF. The CDR3 nucleotides read TGTGCCAGCAGCTTAGGCAGCGGGGGGTCAGAGACCCAGTACTTC.

This clone appeared a single time. The CDR3: CASSFPHTDEQFF. The CDR3 bases are TGTGCCAGCAGCTTCCCCCACACCGATGAGCAGTTCTTC. The J gene is TRBJ2-1, the V gene TRBV5-4, with D uncertain. Germline CDR1 and CDR2: SGHNT and YYREEE (reference sequence). The CDR3 extends over 13 amino acids. The V gene lost 2 bases and the J gene lost 8 bases, with 11 bases spanning the gap.

The chain joins TRBV15 to TRBJ2-3; 9 bases are a match to TRBD2. The CDR3 has 20 residues. Germline CDR1 LNHNV, CDR2 YYDKDF (reference sequence). Unmatched junction bases numbered 16, after V lost 1 base and J lost 2 bases. The CDR3, as DNA: TGTGCCACCAGCAGAGTCCCCCTAATATTAGCGGGGGCCAACACAGATACGCAGTATTTT. Its translation: CATSRVPLILAGANTDTQYF.

The CDR3 spells CASSLGSGQIAYEQYF. DNA of the CDR3: TGTGCCAGCAGCTTAGGATCTGGGCAGATAGCCTACGAGCAGTACTTC. The chain is built from TRBV7-2 and TRBJ2-7; D call uncertain. The CDR3 has 16 residues. The V end lost 1 base, the J end lost 2 bases, and 15 bases lay between the germline ends. In germline, CDR1 is SGHTA, CDR2 FQGNSA.

V and J are TRBV7-2 and TRBJ2-7, with TRBD1 identical over 12 bases. V lost 7 bases, J lost 4 bases, and 8 bases stayed unmatched. Germline-derived CDR1 and CDR2 are SGHTA and FQGNSA. The CDR3 loop spans 15 amino acids. CDR3 bases: TGTGCCAGCAAAAAGGGGACAGGGGGCGGGTACGAGCAGTACTTC. It translates to CASKKGTGGGYEQYF.

The chain recombines TRBV4-2 with TRBJ2-2, with 9 bases identical to TRBD1. Germline CDR1 LGHNA, CDR2 YNFKEQ. J was trimmed by 5 bases and V by 4 bases; bases with no gene match: 14. CDR3 length equals 18 residues. This chain's CDR3 is CASSLSFGGTGRTGELFF. The CDR3 nucleotides read TGTGCCAGCAGCCTGTCCTTTGGTGGGACAGGGCGAACCGGGGAGCTGTTTTTT.

This chain connects TRBV20-1 to TRBJ2-5, with TRBD1 as a possible D gene (6 bases). The CDR3 is made up of 11 amino acids. In germline, CDR1 is DFQATT, CDR2 SNEGSKA (reference sequence). V lost 6 bases and J lost 4, with 9 bases in between. CDR3 loop: CSAQGGETQYF. DNA of the CDR3: TGCAGTGCCCAAGGGGGAGAGACCCAGTACTTC.

This clone was seen only once. The chain has TRBV27 and TRBJ1-1; D remains unclear. This CDR3 contains 13 residues. The ends were cut back, 3 bases at V and 1 base at J, with 6 bases in the middle. Germline CDR1 reads MNHEY; CDR2 reads SMNVEV (reference sequence). CDR3 sequence: CASSLRENTEAFF. The DNA for the CDR3 is TGTGCCAGCAGTTTGCGAGAGAACACTGAAGCTTTCTTT.

Remarks on this clone: Mismatch with germline at one junction end may stem from a read error. Here the CDR3 DNA reads TGTGCCAGCAGCGTAGCCCTGGACAGACCTTTCTTCTTC. Amino acid sequence: CASSVALDRPFFF. This rearrangement joins TRBV9 to TRBJ1-2, with D possibly matching TRBD1 (6 bases). Germline CDR1 SGDLS, CDR2 YYNGEE. The CDR3 is 13 amino acids.

The chain carries TRBV30 and TRBJ2-1; 8 nucleotides agree with TRBD2. The V gene's germline CDR1 is GTSNPN and CDR2 SVGIG (reference sequence). V lost 2 bases to trimming and J lost 0 bases; unmatched junction nucleotides: 3. This CDR3 has 15 amino acids. CDR3 residues: CAWSPGLASYNEQFF. The CDR3 nucleotides read TGTGCCTGGAGTCCCGGACTAGCCTCCTACAATGAGCAGTTCTTC.

The chain joins TRBV7-8 to TRBJ2-5; 11 bases align to TRBD2. V gave up 4 bases and J gave up 0 bases; unmatched junction bases: 4. This CDR3 has 16 amino acids. Looked up from germline, CDR1 is SGHVS and CDR2 is FQNEAQ. The CDR3, as DNA: TGTGCCAGCAGCTCGAGACTAGCGGGGTACCAAGAGACCCAGTACTTC. Translating it yields CASSSRLAGYQETQYF. Full variable domain (remainder filled in from reference TRBV7-8 and TRBJ2-5): GAGVSQSPRYKVAKRGQDVALRCDPISGHVSLFWYQQALGQGPEFLTYFQNEAQLDKSGLPSDRFFAERPEGSVSTLKIQRTQQEDSAVYLCASSSRLAGYQETQYFGPGTRLLVL.

CDR3 DNA: TGTGCCAGCAGCTTCGACAGCTCCTACAATGAGCAGTTCTTC. This translates into CASSFDSSYNEQFF. The V gene is TRBV11-3, the J gene TRBJ2-1, with D maybe TRBD1 (5 bases). Trimming stripped 3 bases from V and 0 bases from J, with 6 bases between. The CDR3 runs to 14 residues. From germline, CDR1 is SGHNT and CDR2 YENEEA.

This clone was counted a few times. This rearrangement joins TRBV5-1 to TRBJ2-2, with 8 bases aligning to TRBD1. With V trimmed by 4 bases and J by 1 base, 6 bases remained unmatched. Germline-derived CDR1 and CDR2 are SGHRS and YFSETQ. This CDR3 has 16 amino acids. The CDR3 is CASSLQGALNTGELFF. The CDR3 bases are TGCGCCAGCAGCCTTCAGGGGGCGCTGAACACCGGGGAGCTGTTTTTT.

The chain links TRBV29-1 to TRBJ1-2; D might be TRBD1 (6 bases). The CDR3 loop spans 12 amino acids. V lost 7 bases and J 7 bases, leaving 16 bases between the germline ends. Germline CDR1 SQVTM, CDR2 ANQGSEA. The CDR3 coding sequence is TGCAGCGCCAGACTACAGGGTAGTGGCTACACCTTC. It is translated as CSARLQGSGYTF.

This clone was observed a single time. This chain connects TRBV7-8 to TRBJ2-5; D uncertain. V was clipped by 0 bases and J by 6 bases, with 8 bases between them. The length of the CDR3 is 13 residues. Germline CDR1 SGHVS, CDR2 FQNEAQ. Here the CDR3 reads CASSLALLKTQYF. The CDR3 DNA follows: TGTGCCAGCAGCTTAGCTCTCTTGAAGACCCAGTACTTC.

There are a few counts of this clone. This chain connects TRBV19 to TRBJ1-2, with 8 bases identical to TRBD1. V gave up 4 bases and J gave up 5 bases; unmatched junction bases: 9. CDR1 and CDR2 (germline): LNHDA, SQIVND (reference sequence). The CDR3 is 15 amino acids. The CDR3 coding sequence is TGTGCCAGTAGTACCCAGGGGGCGGTAGGGTATGGCTACACCTTC. This translates into CASSTQGAVGYGYTF.

V usage is TRBV6-1 and J usage is TRBJ1-1, with 7 nucleotides matching TRBD1. The CDR3 covers 13 residues. The germline V gene has CDR1 MNHNS and CDR2 SASEGT. The J segment lost 7 bases and the V segment lost 2 bases, leaving 4 bases of the junction unmatched. Here the CDR3 DNA reads TGTGCCAGCAGTGAAAGGGGGCGAGGTGAAGCTTTCTTT. It is translated as CASSERGRGEAFF.